The present T cell receptor (beta chain) was sequenced within a study of chemoradiotherapy in HPV16-positive cancers. Study-wide context: Candidate HPV-specific T-cell clones and common TCR motifs came from functional assays in a couple of HPV16-positive patients. Study observations and caveats: Non-HPV-specific T cells did not expand in tumors during treatment, whereas candidate HPV-specific clones and E7-related motifs did.

J was trimmed by 6 bases and V by 3 bases; bases with no gene match: 15. From germline, CDR1 is SQVTM and CDR2 ANQGSEA. This CDR3 has 16 residues. This clone was detected only a few times. Its matching antigen is unknown. Sequencing used immunoSEQ multiplex PCR; TCRdb keeps in-frame clones, though not all of them. The sample shows under 25,000 clones, more than 80% of them seen only once. This sequence originates from a human donor with HPV-associated anogenital cancer. Sequences were derived from blood, sampled from a patient who underwent chemoradiotherapy. The chain has TRBV29-1 and TRBJ1-2; 8 bases are shared with TRBD1. The CDR3 DNA reads TGCAGCGTTGAGTATCAGGACAGGGAACATTACGATGGCTACACCTTC. Amino acid sequence: CSVEYQDREHYDGYTF.